This is a list of T cell receptor beta chains from one sample in a study of shared clonotypes between healthy human individuals. Sequenced by immunoSEQ multiplex PCR; TCRdb stores in-frame clones only, minus some. The sample lists about 820,000 clones, over 90% seen once, with 24% in the top ten. The source material was naive CD8+ T cells sorted from blood. The receptor source for this set is a young man in good health. Both conserved end residues are trimmed from each CDR3.

j_gene	v_gene	CDR3aa
TRBJ2-7	TRBV10-3	ATGTGVNEQY
TRBJ2-7	TRBV7-6	ASSLLAGEQY
TRBJ2-2	TRBV5-1	ASSLGQGGTGELF
TRBJ2-7	TRBV5-4	ASSLDGQPSYEQY
TRBJ2-3	TRBV4-3	ASSSRKREVVGTDTQY
TRBJ2-7	TRBV5-4	ASSLGASEQY
TRBJ2-2	TRBV9	ASSVSGELF
TRBJ2-6	TRBV7-3	ASSLSLGSGANVLT
TRBJ1-5	TRBV7-8	ASSLGGRIYSNQPQH
TRBJ2-1	TRBV2	ASSEMGALYNEQF
TRBJ2-7	TRBV5-6	ASSPGLPFSYEQY
TRBJ2-1	TRBV7-9	ASSFRDRAWHEQF
TRBJ2-1	TRBV10-3	AISVIGLSSYNEQF
TRBJ2-1	TRBV7-8	ASIAYRGAGGPLDNEQF
TRBJ1-1	TRBV11-2	ASSLGTAGEAF
TRBJ2-1	TRBV10-1	ASSGGQGAVSSYNEQF
TRBJ1-1	TRBV5-5	ASSTTAEGRSDTEAF
TRBJ2-7	TRBV29-1	SVVRGLSYEQY
TRBJ2-7	TRBV10-1	ASSSDGAAYEQY
TRBJ2-7	TRBV11-2	ASSQGLAGPQEQY
TRBJ2-7	TRBV18	ASSPPAGYEQY
TRBJ2-3	TRBV10-3	AISAGTGGADTQY
TRBJ2-1	TRBV6-6	ASSYAQLGEQF
TRBJ2-7	TRBV11-2	ASSLLRGHEQY
TRBJ2-5	TRBV7-3	ASSLGLAGGETQY
TRBJ1-3	TRBV12-5	ASAPPQGNTIY
TRBJ2-7	TRBV15	ATSSGRVAGVWGPYEQY
TRBJ2-2	TRBV7-9	ASSFPLHRDVTGELF
TRBJ2-1	TRBV5-5	ASSLGQYNEQF